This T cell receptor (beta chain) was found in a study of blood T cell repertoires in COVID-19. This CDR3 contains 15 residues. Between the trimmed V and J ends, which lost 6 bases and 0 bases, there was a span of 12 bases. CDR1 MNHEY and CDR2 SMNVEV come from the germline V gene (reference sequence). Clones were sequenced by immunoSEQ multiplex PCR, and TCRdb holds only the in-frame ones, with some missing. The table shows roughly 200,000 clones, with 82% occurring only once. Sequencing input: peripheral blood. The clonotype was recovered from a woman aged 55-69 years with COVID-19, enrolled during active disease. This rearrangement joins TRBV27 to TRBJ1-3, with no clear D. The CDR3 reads CASRPNLVSGNTIYF. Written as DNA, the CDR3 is TGTGCCAGCAGACCTAACCTAGTCTCTGGAAACACCATATATTTT.